The 17 T cell receptor beta chains given below trace back to one sample, sequenced in a study of CD8 T cells in Susac syndrome. Reverse transcription used roughly 0.45 to 1 ug RNA and random hexamers. TCRdb processed the immunoSEQ multiplex PCR reads anew with MiXCR; each CDR3 protein has one entry. Among around 280,000 distinct CDR3 sequences listed, about 90% were seen once. Material for sequencing was CD4+ T cells from PBMCs. The receptors come from a human donor with multiple sclerosis.

The chain joins TRBV5-8 to TRBJ1-1; weak D call: TRBD1 (6 bases). Germline CDR1 is SGHTS and CDR2 is YDEGEE. The CDR3 has 16 residues. Deletions cut 0 bases from V and 0 bases from J, with 12 bases between. Written as DNA, the CDR3 is TGTGCCAGCAGCTTGGTTTTAGGACAGTTGAACACTGAAGCTTTCTTT. This translates into CASSLVLGQLNTEAFF.

This clonotype occurred a few times. The chain recombines TRBV3-1 with TRBJ2-1; 10 nucleotides match TRBD2. CDR3 size: 14 residues. J was trimmed by 7 bases and V by 3 bases; bases with no gene match: 3. Germline CDR1 LGHDT, CDR2 YNNKEL (reference sequence). The CDR3 coding sequence is TGTGCCAGCAGCCAGGGACTAGCGAGTAATGAGCAGTTCTTC. This encodes CASSQGLASNEQFF.

This clonotype was picked up one time. V is TRBV20-1 and J is TRBJ2-3; 10 positions agree with TRBD2. The junction had 7 bases not matched to a gene; V was cut back by 0 bases and J by 4 bases. The germline V gene encodes CDR1 DFQATT and CDR2 SNEGSKA (reference sequence). The CDR3 runs 16 residues. CDR3: CSARDWASGSPDTQYF. The DNA of the CDR3 is TGCAGTGCTAGAGATTGGGCTAGCGGGAGCCCAGATACGCAGTATTTT.

V is TRBV19 and J is TRBJ2-7; D is tentatively TRBD1 or TRBD2 (5 bases each). CDR3 length: 14 residues. V lost 5 bases, J lost 6 bases, and 17 bases lay in between. Germline V gives CDR1 LNHDA, CDR2 SQIVND (reference sequence). The DNA for the CDR3 is TGTGCCAGTAGTCCGGGGCCCTCGCTGGGCGAGCAGTACTTC. This encodes CASSPGPSLGEQYF.

This clonotype appeared once. This sequence joins TRBV7-2 and TRBJ1-5; weak D call: TRBD1 (5 bases). Trimming removed 1 base from V and 4 bases from J, with 8 bases in between. From germline, CDR1 is SGHTA and CDR2 FQGNSA. CDR3 length equals 14 residues. The CDR3 is CASSLGQTNQPQHF. CDR3 bases: TGTGCCAGCAGCTTAGGACAGACTAATCAGCCCCAGCATTTT.

CDR3 loop: CSAKGGLGNTEAFF. In nucleotides, the CDR3 is TGCAGTGCCAAGGGCGGACTGGGGAACACTGAAGCTTTCTTT. The gene calls are TRBV20-1 and TRBJ1-1; the D is unclear. This CDR3 is built from 14 residues. V lost 6 bases to trimming and J lost 1 base, with 15 bases between them. The germline CDR1 and CDR2 sequences are DFQATT and SNEGSKA (reference sequence).

This chain links TRBV7-2 with TRBJ1-1; no firm D call. The germline gives CDR1 SGHTA, CDR2 FQGNSA. V lost 5 bases to trimming and J lost 5 bases, with 12 bases between them. The CDR3 has 13 residues. The CDR3 DNA follows: TGTGCCAGCAGCCTAAACCTGGGGACTGAAGCTTTCTTT. This codes for CASSLNLGTEAFF.

This sequence joins TRBV24-1 and TRBJ2-1, with 8 positions matching TRBD2. This CDR3 is 17 amino acids long. The ends lost 3 bases at V and 4 bases at J; junction bases unmatched: 10. Germline loops: CDR1 KGHDR, CDR2 SFDVKD. The CDR3 here is CATSDTRGAGAYNEQFF. The CDR3 DNA is TGTGCCACCAGTGATACCCGAGGAGCGGGAGCTTACAATGAGCAGTTCTTC.

The V and J genes are TRBV19 and TRBJ2-1, with 9 bases identical to TRBD2. The J segment lost 9 bases and the V segment lost 3 bases, leaving 9 bases of the junction unmatched. The germline gives CDR1 LNHDA, CDR2 SQIVND (reference sequence). CDR3 size: 15 residues. CDR3 residues: CASSIGAGGPGEQFF. Here the CDR3 DNA reads TGTGCCAGTAGTATTGGGGCGGGAGGGCCGGGTGAGCAGTTCTTC.

This clonotype showed up just once. The J gene is TRBJ2-3, the V gene TRBV9, with 9 bases aligning to TRBD1. V lost 7 bases, J lost 2 bases, and 5 bases stayed unmatched. The CDR3 is made up of 14 amino acids. The germline CDR1 and CDR2 sequences are SGDLS and YYNGEE. The CDR3 here is CASYRGQITDTQYF. The CDR3 DNA is TGTGCCAGCTACAGGGGGCAGATCACAGATACGCAGTATTTT.

The rearrangement joins TRBV7-8 to TRBJ1-2; maybe TRBD1 (5 bases). Trimming took off 1 base at V and 0 bases at J, with 9 bases between the two ends. This CDR3 comprises 15 residues. Germline CDR1 is SGHVS and CDR2 is FQNEAQ. CDR3 coding DNA: TGTGCCAGCAGCTTAGACAGGACTACTAACTATGGCTACACCTTC. Residues: CASSLDRTTNYGYTF.

The rearrangement uses TRBV29-1 and TRBJ1-5, with D possibly being TRBD1 (5 bases). Trimming stripped 5 bases from V and 6 bases from J, with 14 bases between. CDR1 is SQVTM, CDR2 ANQGSEA, per germline. The length of the CDR3 is 13 residues. Written as DNA, the CDR3 is TGCAGCGTTATCATGGGGGGAAGTCAGCCCCAGCATTTT. Its protein is CSVIMGGSQPQHF.

This chain connects TRBV4-2 to TRBJ1-3, with a possible D match to TRBD1 (5 bases). Deletions cut 2 bases from V and 0 bases from J, with 11 bases between. The CDR3 has 16 residues. CDR1 and CDR2 (germline): LGHNA, YNFKEQ. In DNA, the CDR3 is TGTGCCAGCAGCCAATTTAAGGGGATCTCTGGAAACACCATATATTTT. Protein: CASSQFKGISGNTIYF.

The V and J genes are TRBV29-1 and TRBJ1-5; D perhaps matches TRBD1 (5 bases). Germline V gene lookup returns CDR1 SQVTM and CDR2 ANQGSEA. V shed 2 bases and J shed 6 bases, with 11 bases lying between them. This CDR3 is 13 amino acids long. The CDR3 loop is CSVETMRGQPQHF. The CDR3 bases are TGCAGCGTTGAAACGATGAGGGGTCAGCCCCAGCATTTT.

The chain recombines TRBV18 with TRBJ1-1; the D gene is possibly TRBD1 (6 bases). Trimming shortened V by 6 bases and J by 4 bases, and 15 bases separated the two germline ends. The CDR3 has 14 amino acids. In germline, CDR1 is KGHSH, CDR2 LQKENI. CDR3 in amino acids: CASSLGRGTTEAFF. In DNA, the CDR3 is TGTGCCAGCTCCCTTGGAAGGGGGACCACTGAAGCTTTCTTT.

The CDR3 is CSAWRFQETQYF. In DNA form, the CDR3 reads TGCAGTGCTTGGAGATTCCAAGAGACCCAGTACTTC. The rearrangement links TRBV20-1 to TRBJ2-5; no firm D call. This CDR3 has 12 amino acids. V shed 5 bases and J shed 1 base, with 8 bases lying between them. Germline-derived CDR1 and CDR2 are DFQATT and SNEGSKA (reference sequence).

This chain connects TRBV7-9 to TRBJ1-6, with unresolved D. CDR3 length: 12 residues. The V end lost 8 bases, the J end lost 0 bases, and 2 bases lay between the germline ends. CDR1 and CDR2 (germline): SEHNR, FQNEAQ (reference sequence). The DNA of the CDR3 is TGTGCCAGCGGCTCCTATAATTCACCCCTCCACTTT. Translation: CASGSYNSPLHF.